A single sample is the source of the 5 T cell receptor beta chains below, sequenced in a study of blood T cell repertoires in COVID-19. Using immunoSEQ multiplex PCR, the repertoire was profiled, and TCRdb retains in-frame clones only, with some absent. Here the sample spans about 68,000 clones, 80% to 90% being singletons. The specimen was peripheral blood. The origin of the receptors is a man under 40 with acute or convalescent COVID-19.

The CDR3 DNA reads TGCGCCAGCACCGGCGGGAAACCAATTAGTCAAGAGACCCAGTACTTC. This codes for CASTGGKPISQETQYF. The chain is built from TRBV10-1 and TRBJ2-5; tentatively, D is TRBD2 (6 bases). Trimming cost V 7 bases and J 2 bases, with 20 bases left between them. Germline V gives CDR1 WNHNN, CDR2 SYGVQD (reference sequence). The length of the CDR3 is 16 residues.

The CDR3 coding sequence is TGCGCCAGCAGCTTGCCCGGGACACTTTCCGAGCAGTACTTC. This encodes CASSLPGTLSEQYF. The genes are TRBV5-1 and TRBJ2-7; tentative D call: TRBD1 (6 bases). Trimming shortened V by 1 base and J by 6 bases, and 14 bases separated the two germline ends. Germline CDR1 SGHRS, CDR2 YFSETQ. The CDR3 is 14 amino acids.

The V and J genes are TRBV10-3 and TRBJ1-5, with 8 bases lining up with TRBD1. V gave up 2 bases and J gave up 6 bases; unmatched junction bases: 3. CDR1 ENHRY and CDR2 SYGVKD come from the germline V gene. The CDR3 has 14 amino acids. The CDR3 spells CAISEAGGTQPQHF. DNA of the CDR3: TGTGCCATCAGTGAGGCAGGGGGCACTCAGCCCCAGCATTTT.

The rearrangement joins TRBV7-3 to TRBJ2-5, with 8 bases aligning to TRBD2. V was pared by 5 bases and J by 0 bases, with 11 bases of the junction left unmatched. The CDR3 is 17 residues long. CDR1 and CDR2 from the germline V gene are SGHTA and FQGTGA. CDR3 bases: TGTGCCAGCAGCCCGACCCCTAGCGGGCGGTACCAAGAGACCCAGTACTTC. This sequence encodes CASSPTPSGRYQETQYF.

V and J are TRBV4-1 and TRBJ2-7; 14 bases are shared with TRBD2. The CDR3 runs 16 residues. Germline lookup yields CDR1 MGHRA and CDR2 YSYEKL. V lost 4 bases to trimming and J lost 4 bases; unmatched junction nucleotides: 6. CDR3 coding DNA: TGCGCCAGCAGCCTACTTGGGACTAGCGGGAGTTACGAGCAGTACTTC. This encodes CASSLLGTSGSYEQYF.